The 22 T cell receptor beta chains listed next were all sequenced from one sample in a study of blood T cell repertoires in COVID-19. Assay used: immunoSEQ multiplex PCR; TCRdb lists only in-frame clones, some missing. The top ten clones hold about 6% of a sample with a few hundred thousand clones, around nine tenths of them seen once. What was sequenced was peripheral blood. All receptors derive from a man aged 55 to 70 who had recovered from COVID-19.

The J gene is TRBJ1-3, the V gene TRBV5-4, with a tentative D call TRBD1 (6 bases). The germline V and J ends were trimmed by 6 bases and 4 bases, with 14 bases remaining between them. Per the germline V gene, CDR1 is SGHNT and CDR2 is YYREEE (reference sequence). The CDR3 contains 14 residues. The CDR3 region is CASNPQGMGNTIYF. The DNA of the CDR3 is TGTGCCAGCAACCCTCAGGGGATGGGAAACACCATATATTTT. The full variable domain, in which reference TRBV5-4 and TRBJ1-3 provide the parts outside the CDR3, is ETGVTQSPTHLIKTRGQQVTLRCSSQSGHNTVSWYQQALGQGPQFIFQYYREEENGRGNFPPRFSGLQFPNYSSELNVNALELDDSALYLCASNPQGMGNTIYFGEGSWLTVV.

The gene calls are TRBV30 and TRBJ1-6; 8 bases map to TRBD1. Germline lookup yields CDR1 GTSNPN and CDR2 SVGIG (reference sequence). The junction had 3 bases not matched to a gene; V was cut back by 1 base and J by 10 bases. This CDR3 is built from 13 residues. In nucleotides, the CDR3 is TGTGCCTGGAGTGGGACAGGGAGATCACCCCTCCACTTT. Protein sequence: CAWSGTGRSPLHF.

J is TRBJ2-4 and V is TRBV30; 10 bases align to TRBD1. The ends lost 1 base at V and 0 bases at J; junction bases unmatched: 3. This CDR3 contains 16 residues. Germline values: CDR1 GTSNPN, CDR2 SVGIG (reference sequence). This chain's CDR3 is CAWSGGQGLAKNIQYF. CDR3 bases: TGTGCCTGGAGTGGGGGACAGGGGTTAGCCAAAAACATTCAGTACTTC.

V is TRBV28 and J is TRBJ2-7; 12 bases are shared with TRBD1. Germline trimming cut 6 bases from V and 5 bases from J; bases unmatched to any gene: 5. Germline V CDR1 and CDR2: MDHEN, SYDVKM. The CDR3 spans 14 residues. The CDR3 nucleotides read TGTGCCAGCAGGGGACAGGGGGCGGTCGACGAGCAGTACTTC. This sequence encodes CASRGQGAVDEQYF.

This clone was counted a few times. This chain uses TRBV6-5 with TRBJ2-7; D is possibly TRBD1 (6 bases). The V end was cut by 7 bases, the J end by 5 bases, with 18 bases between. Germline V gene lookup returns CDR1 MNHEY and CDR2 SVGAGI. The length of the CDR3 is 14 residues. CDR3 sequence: CASINPLGANEQYF. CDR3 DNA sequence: TGTGCCAGCATCAACCCCCTGGGGGCTAACGAGCAGTACTTC.

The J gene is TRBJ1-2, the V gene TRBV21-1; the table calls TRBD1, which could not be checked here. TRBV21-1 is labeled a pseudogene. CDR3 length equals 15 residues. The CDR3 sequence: CASSKRGQGRPGYTF. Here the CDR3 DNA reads TGTGCCAGCAGCAAAAGGGGACAGGGACGACCCGGCTACACCTTC.

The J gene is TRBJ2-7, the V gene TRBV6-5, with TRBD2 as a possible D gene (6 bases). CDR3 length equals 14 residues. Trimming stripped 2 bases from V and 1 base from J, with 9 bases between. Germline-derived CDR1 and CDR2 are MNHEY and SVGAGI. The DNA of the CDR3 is TGTGCCAGCAGTTACCTAGCGCCATCCTACGAGCAGTACTTC. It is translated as CASSYLAPSYEQYF.

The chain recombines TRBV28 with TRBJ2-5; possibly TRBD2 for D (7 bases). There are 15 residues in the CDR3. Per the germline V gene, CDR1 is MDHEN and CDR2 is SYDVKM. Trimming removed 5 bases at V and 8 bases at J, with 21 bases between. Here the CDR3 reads CASSPPGGARVTQYF. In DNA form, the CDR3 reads TGTGCCAGCAGTCCGCCTGGGGGGGCAAGAGTAACCCAGTACTTC.

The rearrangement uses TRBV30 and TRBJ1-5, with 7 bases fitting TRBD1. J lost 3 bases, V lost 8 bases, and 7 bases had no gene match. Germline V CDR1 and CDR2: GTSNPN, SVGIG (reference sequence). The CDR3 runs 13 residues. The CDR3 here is CAQQGGPNQPQHF. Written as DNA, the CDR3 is TGTGCCCAACAAGGGGGCCCCAATCAGCCCCAGCATTTT.

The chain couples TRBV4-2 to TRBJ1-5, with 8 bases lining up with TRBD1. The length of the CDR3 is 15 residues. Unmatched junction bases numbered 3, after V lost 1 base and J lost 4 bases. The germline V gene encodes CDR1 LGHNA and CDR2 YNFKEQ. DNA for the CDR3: TGTGCCAGCAGCCAAGGGACAGGGACAAATCAGCCCCAGCATTTT. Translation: CASSQGTGTNQPQHF.

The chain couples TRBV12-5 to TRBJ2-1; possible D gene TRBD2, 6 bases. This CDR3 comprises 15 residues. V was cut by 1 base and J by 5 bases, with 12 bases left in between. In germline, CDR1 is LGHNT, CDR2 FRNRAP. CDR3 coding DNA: TGTGCTAGTGGTTTGGGCCCTAGCGAACACAATGAGCAGTTCTTC. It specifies CASGLGPSEHNEQFF.

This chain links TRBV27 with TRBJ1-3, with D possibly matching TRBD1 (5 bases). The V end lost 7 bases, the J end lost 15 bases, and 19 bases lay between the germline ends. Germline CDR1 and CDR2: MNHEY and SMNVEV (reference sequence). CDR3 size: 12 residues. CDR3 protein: CASKGLDGHKYF. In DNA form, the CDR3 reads TGTGCCAGCAAGGGGCTGGACGGCCATAAATATTTT.

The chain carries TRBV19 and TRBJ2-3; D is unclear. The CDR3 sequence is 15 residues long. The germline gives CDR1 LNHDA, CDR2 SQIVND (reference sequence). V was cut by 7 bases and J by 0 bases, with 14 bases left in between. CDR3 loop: CASNRVEGSTDTQYF. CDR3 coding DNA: TGTGCCAGTAATCGGGTTGAAGGAAGCACAGATACGCAGTATTTT.

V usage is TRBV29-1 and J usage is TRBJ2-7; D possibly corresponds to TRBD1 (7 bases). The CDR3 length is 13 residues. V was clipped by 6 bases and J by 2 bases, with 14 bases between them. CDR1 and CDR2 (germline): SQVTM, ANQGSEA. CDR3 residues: CSVGRQGPYEQYF. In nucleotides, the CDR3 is TGCAGCGTCGGGAGACAGGGCCCCTACGAGCAGTACTTC.

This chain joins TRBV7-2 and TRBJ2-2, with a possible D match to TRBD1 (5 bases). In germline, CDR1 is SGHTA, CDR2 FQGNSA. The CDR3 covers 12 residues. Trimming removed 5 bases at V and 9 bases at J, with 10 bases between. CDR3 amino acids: CASSKQVRELFF. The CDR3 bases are TGTGCCAGCAGCAAACAGGTCCGGGAGCTGTTTTTT. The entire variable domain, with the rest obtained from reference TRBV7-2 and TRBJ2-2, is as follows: GAGVSQSPSNKVTEKGKDVELRCDPISGHTALYWYRQSLGQGLEFLIYFQGNSAPDKSGLPSDRFSAERTGGSVSTLTIQRTQQEDSAVYLCASSKQVRELFFGEGSRLTVL.

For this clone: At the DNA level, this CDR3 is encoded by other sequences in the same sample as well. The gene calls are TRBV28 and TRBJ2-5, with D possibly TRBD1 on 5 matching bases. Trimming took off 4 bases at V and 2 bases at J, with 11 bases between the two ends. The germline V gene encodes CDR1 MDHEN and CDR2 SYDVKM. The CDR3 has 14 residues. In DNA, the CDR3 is TGTGCCAGCAGTTCCCCTGACAGACAAGAGACCCAGTACTTC. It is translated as CASSSPDRQETQYF.

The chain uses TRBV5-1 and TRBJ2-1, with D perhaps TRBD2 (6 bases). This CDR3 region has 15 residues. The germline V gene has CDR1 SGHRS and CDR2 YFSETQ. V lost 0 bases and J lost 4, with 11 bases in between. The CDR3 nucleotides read TGCGCCAGCAGCTTGGTTGGCGGGGTATACAATGAGCAGTTCTTC. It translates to CASSLVGGVYNEQFF.

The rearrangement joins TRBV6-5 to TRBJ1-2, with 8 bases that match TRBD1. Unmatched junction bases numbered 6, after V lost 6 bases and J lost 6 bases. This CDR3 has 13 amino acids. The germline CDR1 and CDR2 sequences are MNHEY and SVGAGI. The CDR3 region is CASRRTGGDGYTF. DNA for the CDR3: TGTGCCAGCAGACGTACAGGGGGGGATGGCTACACCTTC.

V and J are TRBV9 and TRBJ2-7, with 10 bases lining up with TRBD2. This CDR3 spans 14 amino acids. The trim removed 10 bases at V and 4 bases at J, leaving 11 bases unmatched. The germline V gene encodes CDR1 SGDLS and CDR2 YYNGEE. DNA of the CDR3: TGTGCCTCTTCTAGCGGGAGAGCCGAATACGAGCAGTACTTC. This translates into CASSSGRAEYEQYF. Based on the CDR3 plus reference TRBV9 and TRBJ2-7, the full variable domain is DSGVTQTPKHLITATGQRVTLRCSPRSGDLSVYWYQQSLDQGLQFLIQYYNGEERAKGNILERFSAQQFPDLHSELNLSSLELGDSALYFCASSSGRAEYEQYFGPGTRLTVT.

CDR3 in amino acids: CASSLFGGETQYF. The CDR3 DNA reads as TGTGCCAGCAGCCTTTTCGGGGGAGAGACCCAGTACTTC. The V gene is TRBV12-3 or TRBV12-4, the J gene TRBJ2-5; D is possibly TRBD2 (6 bases). This CDR3 is built from 13 residues. Trimming left V 6 bases short and J 4 bases short, with 12 bases between.

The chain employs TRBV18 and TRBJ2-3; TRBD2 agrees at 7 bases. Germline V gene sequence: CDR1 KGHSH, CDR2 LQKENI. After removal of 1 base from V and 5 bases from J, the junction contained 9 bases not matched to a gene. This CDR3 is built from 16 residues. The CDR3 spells CASSPRSGAGLDTQYF. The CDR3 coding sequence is TGTGCCAGCTCACCACGGAGCGGGGCAGGTTTAGATACGCAGTATTTT.

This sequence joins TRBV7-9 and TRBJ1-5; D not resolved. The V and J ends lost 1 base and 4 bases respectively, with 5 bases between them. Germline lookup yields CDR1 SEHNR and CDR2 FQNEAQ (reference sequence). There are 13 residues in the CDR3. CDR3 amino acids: CASSLVSNQPQHF. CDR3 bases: TGTGCCAGCAGCTTAGTGTCAAATCAGCCCCAGCATTTT.